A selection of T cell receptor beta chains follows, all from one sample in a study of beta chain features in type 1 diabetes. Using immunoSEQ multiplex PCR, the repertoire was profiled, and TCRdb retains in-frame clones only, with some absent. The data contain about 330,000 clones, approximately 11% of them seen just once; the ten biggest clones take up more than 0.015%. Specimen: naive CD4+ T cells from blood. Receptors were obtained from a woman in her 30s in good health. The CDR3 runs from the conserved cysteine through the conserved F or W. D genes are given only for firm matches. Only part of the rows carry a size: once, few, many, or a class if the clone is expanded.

CDR3: CASSRGLADQETQYF; DNA: TGTGCCAGCAGCCGCGGACTAGCGGACCAAGAGACCCAGTACTTC; V: TRBV7-3; J: TRBJ2-5; size: -; D: TRBD2
CDR3: CASSFIGQGVHEQFF; DNA: TGTGCCAGCAGTTTCATAGGACAGGGCGTCCATGAGCAGTTCTTC; V: TRBV27; J: TRBJ2-1; size: -; D: TRBD1
CDR3: CASTTSLSAPFTDTQYF; DNA: TGTGCCAGTACGACTAGCCTATCTGCACCCTTCACAGATACGCAGTATTTT; V: TRBV19; J: TRBJ2-3; size: few; D: TRBD2
CDR3: CASSQELAGVTDTQYF; DNA: TGTGCCAGCAGCCAAGAACTAGCGGGAGTCACAGATACGCAGTATTTT; V: TRBV4-2; J: TRBJ2-3; size: few; D: TRBD2
CDR3: CASSSGVVTDTQYF; DNA: TGTGCCAGCAGCTCCGGGGTGGTCACAGATACGCAGTATTTT; V: TRBV5-4; J: TRBJ2-3; size: -; D: -
CDR3: CSVLAGSNQPQHF; DNA: TGCAGCGTTCTTGCAGGGAGCAATCAGCCCCAGCATTTT; V: TRBV29-1; J: TRBJ1-5; size: -; D: -
CDR3: CASKLRSYNEQFF; DNA: TGTGCCAGCAAGTTGCGCTCCTACAATGAGCAGTTCTTC; V: TRBV28; J: TRBJ2-1; size: -; D: -
CDR3: CASSLVGGSGDTQYF; DNA: TGTGCCAGCAGCTTAGTTGGCGGGAGCGGAGATACGCAGTATTTT; V: TRBV11-1; J: TRBJ2-3; size: -; D: TRBD2
CDR3: CASSPLGEHGEQFF; DNA: TGTGCCAGCAGCCCCCTGGGAGAGCATGGGGAGCAGTTCTTC; V: TRBV9; J: TRBJ2-1; size: -; D: -
CDR3: CASTSGTAYNEQFF; DNA: TGTGCCAGCACTTCCGGGACAGCCTACAATGAGCAGTTCTTC; V: TRBV2; J: TRBJ2-1; size: -; D: TRBD1
CDR3: CASLPGTTSNEQFF; DNA: TGTGCCAGCCTCCCCGGGACTACTAGCAATGAGCAGTTCTTC; V: TRBV11-1; J: TRBJ2-1; size: -; D: TRBD2
CDR3: CASSENSPGSTEAFF; DNA: TGTGCCAGCAGCGAGAACTCCCCTGGGAGCACTGAAGCTTTCTTT; V: TRBV28; J: TRBJ1-1; size: -; D: -
CDR3: CASSQNYEQYF; DNA: TGTGCCAGCAGTCAAAACTACGAGCAGTACTTC; V: TRBV6-5; J: TRBJ2-7; size: -; D: -
CDR3: CASSRQAGTIGEQFF; DNA: TGCGCCAGCAGCCGACAAGCCGGGACAATTGGAGAGCAGTTCTTC; V: TRBV4-3; J: TRBJ2-1; size: -; D: -
CDR3: CASSDTGTDSYEQYF; DNA: TGTGCCAGCAGTGATACCGGGACAGACTCCTACGAGCAGTACTTC; V: TRBV25-1; J: TRBJ2-7; size: -; D: TRBD1
CDR3: CASSGQGLYEQYF; DNA: TGTGCCAGCAGTGGACAGGGACTCTACGAGCAGTACTTC; V: TRBV6-1; J: TRBJ2-7; size: few; D: -
CDR3: CASSPGLGVNEQFF; DNA: TGTGCCAGCTCACCGGGCCTAGGGGTGAATGAGCAGTTCTTC; V: TRBV18; J: TRBJ2-1; size: few; D: -
CDR3: CASSLMGAGETQYF; DNA: TGTGCCAGCAGTTTGATGGGGGCTGGAGAGACCCAGTACTTC; V: TRBV27; J: TRBJ2-5; size: few; D: -
CDR3: CASSLGQSYNEQFF; DNA: TGCGCCAGCAGCTTGGGGCAATCCTACAATGAGCAGTTCTTC; V: TRBV5-1; J: TRBJ2-1; size: -; D: -
CDR3: CASILGTGIGEQYF; DNA: TGTGCCAGCATACTTGGGACAGGTATAGGGGAGCAGTACTTC; V: TRBV28; J: TRBJ2-7; size: few; D: TRBD1
CDR3: CASSLGGSASGHSYEQYF; DNA: TGTGCCAGCAGCTTAGGAGGATCGGCTAGCGGCCATTCCTACGAGCAGTACTTC; V: TRBV7-2; J: TRBJ2-7; size: few; D: TRBD2
CDR3: CASSYLAGGFEQFF; DNA: TGTGCCAGCAGCTACCTAGCGGGAGGTTTTGAGCAGTTCTTC; V: TRBV14; J: TRBJ2-1; size: few; D: TRBD2
CDR3: CASKRLADTYEQYF; DNA: TGTGCCAGCAAACGACTAGCGGATACCTACGAGCAGTACTTC; V: TRBV6-6; J: TRBJ2-7; size: -; D: TRBD2
CDR3: CASSPQTVRTDTQYF; DNA: TGTGCCAGCTCGCCTCAGACTGTCCGCACAGATACGCAGTATTTT; V: TRBV18; J: TRBJ2-3; size: few; D: -
CDR3: CASSPGERGTQYF; DNA: TGTGCCAGCTCACCCGGAGAAAGAGGGACCCAGTACTTC; V: TRBV18; J: TRBJ2-5; size: -; D: -
CDR3: CAIRPGTDNYGYTF; DNA: TGTGCCATCAGACCCGGGACAGATAACTATGGCTACACCTTC; V: TRBV10-3; J: TRBJ1-2; size: -; D: TRBD1
CDR3: CASSLVEGGSTEAFF; DNA: TGCGCCAGCAGCTTGGTGGAGGGTGGGTCCACTGAAGCTTTCTTT; V: TRBV5-1; J: TRBJ1-1; size: few; D: -
CDR3: CASSPPSFSKETQYF; DNA: TGTGCCAGCTCACCACCGTCTTTCAGTAAAGAGACCCAGTACTTC; V: TRBV18; J: TRBJ2-5; size: few; D: -
CDR3: CASSLGRTGRNHNEQFF; DNA: TGCGCCAGCAGCTTGGGGCGGACGGGAAGGAACCACAATGAGCAGTTCTTC; V: TRBV5-1; J: TRBJ2-1; size: few; D: -